This TCR beta chain was recorded in a study of T cells in tumors after PD-1 blockade. Study information: Prior checkpoint blockade, systemic immunosuppressant use, or anti-cancer therapy within 4 weeks excluded patients. Daily vismodegib 150 mg continued in a subset of anti-PD-1-treated patients. Notes on the study in general: Peripheral recruitment is suggested, as some novel exhausted tumor clones were in pre-treatment blood.

CDR3 length: 15 residues. Germline-derived CDR1 and CDR2 are SQVTM and ANQGSEA. Trimming took 6 bases from V and 1 from J; bases not matched to a gene: 4. Profiling relied on immunoSEQ multiplex PCR, and the TCRdb table lists in-frame clones only, not all of them. The table has about 34,000 clones, around 73% seen once; the top ten hold 30% to 50%. This clone was found a few times. Its antigen is as yet unknown. Template: tumor biopsy or peripheral blood genomic DNA, 616-6,004 ng per sample. This rearrangement joins TRBV29-1 to TRBJ2-2; 11 bases fit TRBD1. The sample in question was PBMCs, obtained after anti-PD-1 treatment. This TCR derives from a human donor with basal cell carcinoma. CDR3 in DNA: TGCAGCGTGGGGACAGGGGGTAGGAACACCGGGGAGCTGTTTTTT. The encoded protein is CSVGTGGRNTGELFF.